The clone carrying this T cell receptor (beta chain) was counted between two and nine times. This specimen belongs to a study of blood T cells in healthy people across ages. Using a J-beta primer mix together with a sample-barcoded 5' primer, a second PCR was run for roughly 7 to 11 cycles. Using its own MiXCR run on the 5' RACE reads, TCRdb lists one record per CDR3 protein. The sample consists of around 1,000,000 distinct CDR3 sequences, 20% to 25% of them appearing once. Per the germline V gene, CDR1 is MNHEY and CDR2 is SMNVEV (reference sequence). V lost 3 bases, J lost 9 bases, and 15 bases lay in between. CDR3 size: 14 residues. These data were also reused for a study on T cells of mothers and their children.

The clonotype was recovered from a girl aged 2-10 years in good health. The material sequenced was blood. This sequence joins TRBV27 and TRBJ1-5; tentative D call: TRBD1 (5 bases). The DNA of the CDR3 is TGTGCCAGCAGTTTTGAGCAGGGACCACGGCCCCAGCATTTT. Its translation: CASSFEQGPRPQHF.